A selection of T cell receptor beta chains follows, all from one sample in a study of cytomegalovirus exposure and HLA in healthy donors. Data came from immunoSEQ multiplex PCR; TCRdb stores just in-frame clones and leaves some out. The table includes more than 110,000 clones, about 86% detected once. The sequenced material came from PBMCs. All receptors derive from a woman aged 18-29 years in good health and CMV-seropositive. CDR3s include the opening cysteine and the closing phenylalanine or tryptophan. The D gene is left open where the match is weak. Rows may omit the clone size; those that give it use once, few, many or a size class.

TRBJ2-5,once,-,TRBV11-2,CASSPKRVQYF,TGTGCCAGCAGCCCGAAGAGGGTTCAGTACTTC
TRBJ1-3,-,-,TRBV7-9,CASSSPIMASSGNTIYF,TGTGCCAGCAGCTCCCCAATAATGGCCAGCTCTGGAAACACCATATATTTT
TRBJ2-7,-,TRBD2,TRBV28,CASSSLTSGSFEQYF,TGTGCCAGCAGTTCCCTCACTAGCGGGAGTTTCGAGCAGTACTTC
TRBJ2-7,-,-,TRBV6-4,CASTEGGTSYEQYF,TGTGCCAGCACGGAGGGGGGGACCTCCTACGAGCAGTACTTC
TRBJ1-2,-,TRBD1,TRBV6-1,CASSADRGSGYTF,TGTGCCAGCAGTGCGGACAGGGGAAGCGGCTACACCTTC
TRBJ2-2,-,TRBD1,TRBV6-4,CASSSTGGNTGELFF,TGTGCCAGCAGCTCGACAGGGGGCAACACCGGGGAGCTGTTTTTT
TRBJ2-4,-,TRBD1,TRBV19,CASSMRRVRGAKNIQYF,TGTGCCAGTAGTATGAGGAGAGTCAGGGGGGCCAAAAACATTCAGTACTTC
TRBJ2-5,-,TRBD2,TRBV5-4,CASSAPTSGGPETQYF,TGTGCCAGCAGCGCACCGACTAGCGGGGGGCCTGAGACCCAGTACTTC
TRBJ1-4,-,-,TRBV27,CASSLQGSPRGNEKLFF,TGTGCCAGCAGTTTACAGGGTTCCCCCCGTGGTAATGAAAAACTGTTTTTT
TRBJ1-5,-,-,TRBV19,CASSILRGSSNQPQHF,TGTGCCAGTAGTATTCTAAGAGGGTCTAGCAATCAGCCCCAGCATTTT
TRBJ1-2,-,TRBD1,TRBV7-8,CASSFNTGENYGYTF,TGTGCCAGCAGCTTCAATACAGGGGAGAACTATGGCTACACCTTC
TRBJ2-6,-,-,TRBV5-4,CASSPRTLSGANVLTF,TGTGCCAGCAGCCCCCGGACTTTATCTGGGGCCAACGTCCTGACTTTC
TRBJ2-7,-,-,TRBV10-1,CASAGTHAEDEQYF,TGCGCCAGCGCCGGGACACACGCGGAGGACGAGCAGTACTTC
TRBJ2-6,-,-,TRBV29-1,CSVKQDSGANVLTF,TGCAGCGTGAAACAGGACTCTGGGGCCAACGTCCTGACTTTC
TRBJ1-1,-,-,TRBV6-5,CASRRGTDTEAFF,TGTGCCAGCAGAAGGGGGACCGACACTGAAGCTTTCTTT
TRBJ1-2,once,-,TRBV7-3,CASSLAGEGYTF,TGTGCCAGCAGCTTGGCAGGGGAGGGCTACACCTTC
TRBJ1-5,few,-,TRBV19,CASRNLGGNQPQHF,TGTGCCAGTAGGAACCTAGGGGGCAATCAGCCCCAGCATTTT
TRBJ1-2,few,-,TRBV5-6,CASSLRQVDGYTF,TGTGCCAGCAGCTTGCGCCAGGTCGATGGCTACACCTTC
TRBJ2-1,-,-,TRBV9,CASSVGGSTYNEQFF,TGTGCCAGCAGCGTAGGCGGGTCCACCTACAATGAGCAGTTCTTC
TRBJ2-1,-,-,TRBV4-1,CASSQDRVRGGNEQFF,TGCGCCAGCAGCCAAGACCGGGTTAGGGGTGGCAATGAGCAGTTCTTC
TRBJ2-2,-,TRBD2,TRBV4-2,CASSLTSGGLGGRPGELFF,TGTGCCAGCAGCCTGACTAGCGGGGGTTTAGGCGGGCGGCCCGGGGAGCTGTTTTTT
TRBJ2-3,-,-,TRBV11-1,CASSYRLADTQYF,TGTGCCAGCAGCTACAGACTAGCAGATACGCAGTATTTT
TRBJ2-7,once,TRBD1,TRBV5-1,CASSLDSGTAPREQYF,TGCGCCAGCAGCTTGGACTCCGGGACAGCGCCTAGAGAGCAGTACTTC
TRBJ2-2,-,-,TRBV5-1,CASSSDSQNTGELFF,TGCGCCAGCAGCTCAGACAGCCAGAACACCGGGGAGCTGTTTTTT
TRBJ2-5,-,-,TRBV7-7,CASSLEPGYQETQYF,TGTGCTAGCAGCTTAGAGCCCGGGTACCAAGAGACCCAGTACTTC
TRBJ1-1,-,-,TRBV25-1,CASSDAVSNTEAFF,TGTGCCAGCAGTGACGCGGTGTCGAACACTGAAGCTTTCTTT
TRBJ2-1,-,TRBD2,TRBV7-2,CASSPWTSGSEQFF,TGTGCCAGCAGCCCATGGACTAGCGGGAGCGAGCAGTTCTTC
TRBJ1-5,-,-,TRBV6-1,CASTRQFSNQPQHF,TGTGCCAGCACCCGACAGTTTAGCAATCAGCCCCAGCATTTT